The 9 T cell receptor beta chains below were found in one sample sequenced in a study of cytomegalovirus exposure and HLA in healthy donors. Assay used: immunoSEQ multiplex PCR; TCRdb lists only in-frame clones, some missing. The table has under 200,000 clones, roughly 81% seen once. Sequencing used PBMCs. These receptors were obtained from a woman under 40 in good health and CMV-seronegative.

The chain combines TRBV7-6 with TRBJ2-1; D uncertain. Germline V gives CDR1 SGHVS, CDR2 FNYEAQ. The CDR3 spans 13 residues. Trimming stripped 2 bases from V and 8 bases from J, with 10 bases between. The CDR3 DNA sequence: TGTGCCAGCAGCTTACCGGGTAGCTATGAGCAGTTCTTC. Protein sequence: CASSLPGSYEQFF.

The chain uses TRBV29-1 and TRBJ1-2; TRBD1 agrees at 9 bases. The germline gives CDR1 SQVTM, CDR2 ANQGSEA. Germline trimming cut 7 bases from V and 2 bases from J; bases unmatched to any gene: 5. CDR3 length: 13 amino acids. The CDR3 loop reads CSGGDRANYGYTF. CDR3 nucleotide sequence: TGCAGCGGGGGGGACAGGGCCAACTATGGCTACACCTTC.

The CDR3 nucleotides are TGCGCCAGCAGCCTCCGGTCAACGAGGGACTCCTATAATTCACCCCTCCACTTT. It codes for CASSLRSTRDSYNSPLHF. The genes are TRBV5-1 and TRBJ1-6; D remains unclear. The CDR3 covers 18 residues. V lost 4 bases to trimming and J lost 0 bases, with 17 bases between them. Germline CDR1 reads SGHRS; CDR2 reads YFSETQ. The complete variable domain, with remaining parts taken from reference TRBV5-1 and TRBJ1-6, reads KAGVTQTPRYLIKTRGQQVTLSCSPISGHRSVSWYQQTPGQGLQFLFEYFSETQRNKGNFPGRFSGRQFSNSRSEMNVSTLELGDSALYLCASSLRSTRDSYNSPLHFGNGTRLTVT.

The chain employs TRBV7-2 and TRBJ2-3; D gene ambiguous. This CDR3 is built from 14 residues. Germline lookup yields CDR1 SGHTA and CDR2 FQGNSA. The ends were cut back, 1 base at V and 2 bases at J, with 7 bases in the middle. The CDR3 loop is CASSLGVATDTQYF. In DNA, the CDR3 is TGTGCCAGCAGCTTAGGTGTAGCCACAGATACGCAGTATTTT.

The chain carries TRBV5-1 and TRBJ2-5; TRBD2 aligns across 10 bases. This CDR3 has 15 amino acids. Germline CDR1 and CDR2: SGHRS and YFSETQ. Trimming removed 5 bases from V and 3 bases from J; junction bases left unmatched: 7. CDR3 in amino acids: CASSLLAGREETQYF. In DNA form, the CDR3 reads TGCGCCAGCAGTCTACTAGCGGGGAGGGAAGAGACCCAGTACTTC. The complete variable domain, with remaining parts taken from reference TRBV5-1 and TRBJ2-5, reads KAGVTQTPRYLIKTRGQQVTLSCSPISGHRSVSWYQQTPGQGLQFLFEYFSETQRNKGNFPGRFSGRQFSNSRSEMNVSTLELGDSALYLCASSLLAGREETQYFGPGTRLLVL.

The rearrangement joins TRBV25-1 to TRBJ2-1, with D possibly being TRBD2 (5 bases). The CDR3 totals 15 residues. Germline V gene data show CDR1 as MGHDK and CDR2 as SYGVNS. V was trimmed by 8 bases and J by 0 bases, leaving 14 bases between them. CDR3 sequence: CASPPQRSSYNEQFF. The DNA of the CDR3 is TGTGCCAGCCCCCCCCAGCGGAGCTCCTACAATGAGCAGTTCTTC.

The V and J genes are TRBV27 and TRBJ1-3, with TRBD1 as a possible D gene (6 bases). V was shortened by 8 bases and J by 4 bases, with 15 bases between the two germline ends. The CDR3 has 14 residues. Germline CDR1 is MNHEY and CDR2 is SMNVEV (reference sequence). Here the CDR3 reads CASGPGTYGNTIYF. The DNA of the CDR3 is TGTGCCAGCGGCCCCGGGACATACGGAAACACCATATATTTT.

The rearrangement joins TRBV28 to TRBJ1-5; possible D gene TRBD1, 6 bases. Trimming removed 6 bases from V and 2 bases from J, with 14 bases in between. Germline V gives CDR1 MDHEN, CDR2 SYDVKM. The CDR3 totals 15 residues. The CDR3 region is CASRKQGRGNQPQHF. As DNA, the CDR3 is TGTGCCAGCAGAAAACAGGGTCGGGGCAATCAGCCCCAGCATTTT. The whole variable domain, filled in from reference TRBV28 and TRBJ1-5, reads DVKVTQSSRYLVKRTGEKVFLECVQDMDHENMFWYRQDPGLGLRLIYFSYDVKMKEKGDIPEGYSVSREKKERFSLILESASTNQTSMYLCASRKQGRGNQPQHFGDGTRLSIL.

The rearrangement links TRBV27 to TRBJ1-6; a possible D gene is TRBD1 (6 bases). The germline V and J ends were trimmed by 5 bases and 6 bases, with 14 bases remaining between them. This CDR3 spans 15 amino acids. CDR1 MNHEY and CDR2 SMNVEV come from the germline V gene (reference sequence). The CDR3 sequence: CASSERGLGNSPLHF. The CDR3 DNA reads as TGTGCCAGCAGTGAAAGGGGGTTAGGTAATTCACCCCTCCACTTT.